This T cell receptor (beta chain) was captured in a study of CD8 T cells in ankylosing spondylitis (dated by TCRdb to about 2017). Broadly, across the study: The study set out to find disease-linked TCR variants by profiling T cell receptor beta repertoires in ankylosing spondylitis patients and healthy donors. Samples of peripheral blood were taken, and for ankylosing spondylitis patients, synovial fluid was collected as well. The full study cohort was made up of 25 ankylosing spondylitis patients and about a hundred healthy donors.

The paper's findings and limits, for the study overall: Significant enrichment of the disease-linked clones was reported in matched synovial fluid samples from ankylosing spondylitis patients. A TCR beta motif made up of eight or nine highly homologous amino acid variants appeared to be characteristic of blood from ankylosing spondylitis patients. The disease-linked clones had a CD8+ phenotype and were found at relatively low frequencies in peripheral blood. Some of the motif variants had been reported before in the synovial fluid and blood of reactive arthritis patients, a finding that suggests common disease-initiation mechanisms.

In this sample, this clonotype turned up many times. There is no known antigen for this receptor. Nothing much larger sits one base from this clone, and base qualities are not available. The germline ends are 9 bases apart after V is trimmed by 0 bases and J by 4 bases. From the cysteine through the phenylalanine, the CDR3 covers 15 amino acids. Only the CDR3 DNA stays, 45 bases, in frame from base 1. Sequences MDHEN (CDR1) and SYDVKM (CDR2) are obtained from the germline V gene. The listed sequencing device is Illumina HiSeq 2500. Quantitative 5'-RACE with molecular barcodes was used to prepare TCR beta libraries. In the source study's methods: Disease-linked TCR variants were identified with a new computational method built on a probabilistic model of VDJ rearrangement. TCRdb reprocessing: public reads trimmed at Q25 with fastp, clones called with MiXCR, in-frame beta chains kept. CDR3 protein duplicates are merged, each entry listing the most common genes and DNA. None of the V and J calls come from the authors' own analysis; TCRdb made them. This sample comprises tens of thousands of distinct CDR3 sequences, 11% of them detected only once. In total, the top ten clones hold approximately 1.5% of the sample.

The sequenced sample was blood, either unsorted or a sorted T cell fraction (not recorded which). The sequence is built from TRBV28 and TRBJ2-2; the D segment might be TRBD1 or TRBD2, since each matches 5 bases. The sequence was obtained from a male donor with ankylosing spondylitis or in good health (not recorded which). The CDR3 region reads CASSLWRGPTGELFF. Here is the DNA: TGTGCCAGCAGTTTATGGAGGGGCCCCACCGGGGAGCTGTTTTTT.